This is a list of T cell receptor beta chains from one sample in a study of T cell changes during pregnancy in multiple sclerosis. Sequenced by immunoSEQ multiplex PCR; TCRdb stores in-frame clones only, minus some. Of tens of thousands of clones listed, under 95% are singletons. The sample in question was CD8+ T cells from peripheral blood mononuclear cells, obtained before pregnancy. The receptors were sampled from a female donor with multiple sclerosis, enrolled in a pregnancy study. Both conserved end residues are part of each CDR3. D genes are given only for firm matches. Only part of the rows carry a size: once, few, many, or a class if the clone is expanded.

>NA|NA|TRBV5-4|TRBJ2-7|16
CASSSGPGGAPYEQYF
TGTGCCAGCAGCTCGGGACCGGGCGGGGCCCCCTACGAGCAGTACTTC
>NA|NA|TRBV19|TRBJ1-1|14
CASSDPGMGTEAFF
TGTGCCAGTAGTGATCCGGGGATGGGGACTGAAGCTTTCTTT
>TRBD2|once|TRBV7-3|TRBJ2-3|14
CASSSGLGRDTQYF
TGTGCCAGCAGCTCGGGACTAGGGAGGGATACGCAGTATTTT
>NA|NA|TRBV2|TRBJ2-2|12
CATLGATGELFF
TGTGCCACTTTGGGGGCCACCGGGGAGCTGTTTTTT
>NA|once|TRBV7-2|TRBJ2-3|15
CASSLVPGDVDTQYF
TGTGCCAGCAGCTTAGTCCCGGGAGATGTAGATACGCAGTATTTT
>NA|NA|TRBV11-2|TRBJ2-1|16
CASSLEGRLPYNEQFF
TGTGCCAGCAGCTTAGAGGGGAGGCTACCCTACAATGAGCAGTTCTTC
>NA|NA|TRBV6-1|TRBJ1-1|13
CASRGRGGTEAFF
TGTGCCAGCAGGGGCCGGGGGGGCACTGAAGCTTTCTTT
>NA|NA|TRBV7-2|TRBJ1-2|17
CASSLGIRHRDHYGYTF
TGTGCCAGCAGCCTCGGAATTCGTCACAGGGATCACTATGGCTACACCTTC
>NA|NA|TRBV30|TRBJ2-7|11
CAVQGGNEQYF
TGTGCCGTCCAGGGGGGAAACGAGCAGTACTTC
>NA|NA|TRBV29-1|TRBJ1-4|13
CSVTSVANEKLFF
TGCAGCGTTACGAGCGTAGCTAATGAAAAACTGTTTTTT
>NA|NA|TRBV21-1|TRBJ2-7|17
CASSKGSDRSRPYEQYF
TGTGCCAGCAGCAAAGGGTCGGACAGGTCACGTCCCTACGAGCAGTACTTC
>TRBD1|once|TRBV4-3|TRBJ1-1|15
CASSQWDRENTEAFF
TGCGCCAGCAGCCAATGGGACAGGGAGAACACTGAAGCTTTCTTT
>NA|NA|TRBV6-5|TRBJ2-1|15
CASSKTGGPYNEQFF
TGTGCCAGCAGTAAGACAGGTGGTCCGTACAATGAGCAGTTCTTC
>NA|NA|TRBV7-9|TRBJ2-7|13
CASSPRTDYEQYF
TGTGCCAGCAGCCCAAGGACAGACTACGAGCAGTACTTC
>TRBD2|NA|TRBV7-3|TRBJ2-1|16
CASSFTGASGGDEQFF
TGTGCCAGCAGCTTTACAGGGGCTAGCGGGGGTGATGAGCAGTTCTTC
>TRBD1|NA|TRBV29-1|TRBJ1-2|13
CSVVGTGGNGYTF
TGCAGCGTTGTTGGGACAGGGGGCAATGGCTACACCTTC
>NA|NA|TRBV27|TRBJ2-7|13
CATTTLPAYEQYF
TGTGCCACCACGACTCTTCCCGCCTACGAGCAGTACTTC
>TRBD1|NA|TRBV7-2|TRBJ1-5|15
CASSPDRGPNQPQHF
TGTGCCAGCAGCCCAGACAGGGGACCTAATCAGCCCCAGCATTTT
>NA|NA|TRBV7-8|TRBJ2-1|13
CASSDFSYNEQFF
TGTGCCAGCAGTGACTTTTCCTACAATGAGCAGTTCTTC
>NA|NA|TRBV19|TRBJ1-5|15
CASSIAGKSNQPQHF
TGTGCCAGTAGTATAGCAGGGAAGAGCAATCAGCCCCAGCATTTT
>NA|NA|TRBV10-3|TRBJ1-6|17
CASGDESRGYGNSPLHF
TGTGCCAGCGGGGACGAATCCCGGGGGTATGGTAATTCACCCCTCCACTTT
>NA|NA|TRBV7-6|TRBJ2-5|14
CASSFEVLGETQYF
TGTGCCAGCAGCTTTGAGGTTCTTGGGGAGACCCAGTACTTC
>TRBD2|NA|TRBV13|TRBJ2-7|16
CASSLGASGGTYEQYF
TGTGCCAGCAGCTTAGGGGCTAGCGGGGGGACCTACGAGCAGTACTTC
>TRBD1|NA|TRBV7-9|TRBJ2-5|15
CASSRPDRGRETQYF
TGTGCCAGCAGCCGGCCGGACAGGGGGAGAGAGACCCAGTACTTC
>TRBD2|NA|TRBV7-6|TRBJ2-3|15
CASSFGGGGANTQYF
TGTGCCAGCAGCTTCGGGGGCGGGGGGGCTAATACGCAGTATTTT
>NA|once|TRBV19|TRBJ1-1|12
CASSIGDREAFF
TGTGCCAGTAGTATCGGAGATCGTGAAGCTTTCTTT
>TRBD2|NA|TRBV6-5|TRBJ2-7|15
CASSYSTGGPSEQYF
TGTGCCAGCAGTTACTCGACGGGGGGGCCGTCCGAGCAGTACTTC
>NA|NA|TRBV9|TRBJ2-7|14
CASSAGGSSNEQYF
TGTGCCAGCAGCGCCGGCGGATCCTCGAACGAGCAGTACTTC
>NA|medium-sized|TRBV6-4|TRBJ2-3|13
CASSASDTDTQYF
TGTGCCAGCAGTGCTAGCGACACAGATACGCAGTATTTT
>TRBD2|once|TRBV7-3|TRBJ2-5|13
CASSWGGKETQYF
TGTGCCAGCTCGTGGGGGGGTAAAGAGACCCAGTACTTC
>NA|NA|TRBV9|TRBJ1-2|12
CASSVDPGGYTF
TGTGCCAGCAGCGTCGACCCCGGGGGCTACACCTTC
>TRBD2|NA|TRBV11-2|TRBJ2-1|16
CASSQVVAGGLNEQFF
TGTGCCAGCAGCCAGGTGGTAGCGGGGGGCCTAAATGAGCAGTTCTTC
>TRBD1|few|TRBV6-4|TRBJ1-6|14
CASRETGENSPLHF
TGTGCCAGCAGAGAGACAGGGGAAAATTCACCCCTCCACTTT
>NA|once|TRBV4-2|TRBJ1-5|16
CASSQDLSRGNQPQHF
TGTGCCAGCAGCCAAGATTTGTCGAGGGGCAATCAGCCCCAGCATTTT
>TRBD1|NA|TRBV5-6|TRBJ2-7|14
CASSPGQGPYEQYF
TGTGCCAGCAGCCCCGGACAGGGACCCTACGAGCAGTACTTC
>NA|few|TRBV11-3|TRBJ2-5|16
CASSLEGPGRQETQYF
TGTGCCAGCAGCTTAGAGGGTCCAGGGCGCCAAGAGACCCAGTACTTC
>TRBD2|NA|TRBV7-2|TRBJ2-7|13
CASGLSGGYEQYF
TGTGCCAGCGGACTTAGCGGGGGCTACGAGCAGTACTTC
>NA|NA|TRBV7-9|TRBJ1-1|13
CASSGDGTQEAFF
TGTGCCAGCAGCGGCGATGGGACACAGGAAGCTTTCTTT
>NA|NA|TRBV2|TRBJ1-2|13
CASRAPGVGGYTF
TGTGCCAGCAGGGCACCAGGGGTCGGAGGCTACACCTTC
>TRBD2|once|TRBV28|TRBJ2-3|15
CASSFERGATDTQYF
TGTGCCAGCAGTTTTGAGCGGGGGGCAACAGATACGCAGTATTTT
>NA|NA|TRBV6-5|TRBJ1-2|13
CASRQTETYGYTF
TGTGCCAGCAGGCAGACAGAAACCTATGGCTACACCTTC
>TRBD1|NA|TRBV29-1|TRBJ2-5|14
CSVEGGQRKETQYF
TGCAGCGTTGAAGGGGGACAGAGAAAAGAGACCCAGTACTTC
>NA|NA|TRBV7-2|TRBJ1-1|15
CASSLDSYADTEAFF
TGTGCCAGCAGCCTCGACAGTTACGCCGACACTGAAGCTTTCTTT
>NA|NA|TRBV9|TRBJ2-5|15
CASSVEASLKETQYF
TGTGCCAGCAGCGTAGAGGCTAGCCTTAAAGAGACCCAGTACTTC
>NA|NA|TRBV4-3|TRBJ1-1|15
CASSQDPYGSTEAFF
TGCGCCAGCAGCCAAGACCCCTACGGGAGCACTGAAGCTTTCTTT